What follows is one T cell receptor beta chain and its context. Per the original data handling: Amplification of reference gene primers provided the estimated nucleated cell counts. TCRdb's copy holds only in-frame clones and misses some; the assay was immunoSEQ multiplex PCR. For V, J and clone size, that table is used; D and trimming come from the DNA. The data contain more than 75,000 clones, more than 65% of them seen just once; the ten biggest clones take up just under 25%. The CDR3 runs to 15 residues. Germline V gene lookup returns CDR1 LGHNA and CDR2 YSLEER. V lost 1 base and J 6 bases, leaving 16 bases between the germline ends. This sample was included in a study of blood T cell repertoires in COVID-19. About the study: Acute-phase and convalescent COVID-19 samples originated in the United States, Italy and Spain. Nucleic acid was either cDNA or gDNA, and it came from T cells, B-cell-depleted T cells, or PBMCs.

The chain links TRBV4-3 to TRBJ2-7, with D perhaps TRBD2 (7 bases). The sequence was collected from a man aged 55 to 69 with acute or convalescent COVID-19. Sequenced material: peripheral blood. CDR3 DNA sequence: TGCGCCAGCAGCCAAGTCCGGTCAGGGGAGGGCGAGCAGTACTTC. This encodes CASSQVRSGEGEQYF.